Below are 6 T cell receptor beta chains sequenced from a single sample in a study of CD8+CD57+ T cells in acquired aplastic anemia. The TCR beta profiling, which covered VDJ combination and CDR3 sequence, was carried out using genomic DNA as the template. MiXCR, applied by TCRdb to the reads, yields one record per CDR3 protein. Among about 130,000 distinct CDR3 sequences, 48% were seen once, and the ten largest hold roughly 2.5%. Sequenced input: sorted CD4+, CD8+, or CD8+CD57+ T cells (not recorded which) from PBMCs. These receptors came from a human donor in good health, serving as a control.

This clonotype was seen many times. The gene calls are TRBV5-1 and TRBJ2-5, with 10 bases fitting TRBD1. With 5 bases clipped from V and 2 bases from J, the junction kept 12 bases outside the gene matches. Germline assignment: CDR1 SGHRS and CDR2 YFSETQ. This CDR3 comprises 17 residues. The CDR3 DNA reads as TGCGCCAGCAGTTGGGAAGGGACAGGGGTCCGACAAGAGACCCAGTACTTC. It encodes CASSWEGTGVRQETQYF. Full variable domain (rest looked up from reference TRBV5-1 and TRBJ2-5): KAGVTQTPRYLIKTRGQQVTLSCSPISGHRSVSWYQQTPGQGLQFLFEYFSETQRNKGNFPGRFSGRQFSNSRSEMNVSTLELGDSALYLCASSWEGTGVRQETQYFGPGTRLLVL.

Notes on this clonotype: It may be a read error: a sequence one base away is much more abundant. V and J are TRBV27 and TRBJ1-5, with a possible D match to TRBD1 (5 bases). The CDR3 covers 14 residues. Germline CDR1 is MNHEY and CDR2 is SMNVEV (reference sequence). The DNA of the CDR3 is TGTGCCAGCAAAAAGACAGTTAGCGATCAGCCCCAGCATTTT. It specifies CASKKTVSDQPQHF.

This clonotype was seen repeatedly, ten times or more. The genes are TRBV5-1 and TRBJ1-2; 8 bases agree with TRBD1. Germline loops: CDR1 SGHRS, CDR2 YFSETQ. V trimming: 4 bases; J trimming: 0 bases; junction bases outside the gene matches: 5. This CDR3 is 15 amino acids long. CDR3 bases: TGCGCCAGCAGCGTTGGGACAGGACCTAACTATGGCTACACCTTC. This codes for CASSVGTGPNYGYTF.

This chain links TRBV7-9 with TRBJ2-3, with a tentative D call TRBD1 (5 bases). V lost 4 bases to trimming and J lost 9 bases, with 8 bases between them. Germline V lookup: CDR1 SEHNR, CDR2 FQNEAQ (reference sequence). The CDR3 is made up of 11 amino acids. For the CDR3, the DNA is TGTGCCAGCAGCTCCACAGGAACGCAGTATTTT. Its protein is CASSSTGTQYF.

The chain employs TRBV12-5 and TRBJ2-2; D is unresolved. With 1 base removed from V and 7 bases from J, the gap between germline ends came to 7 bases. CDR1 and CDR2 (germline): LGHNT, FRNRAP. The CDR3 has 13 residues. Written as DNA, the CDR3 is TGTGCTAGTGGTTTGGGGCGGAGCGGGGAGCTGTTTTTT. The encoded protein is CASGLGRSGELFF.

Turning to this clonotype: A much larger clone differs by one base, so this may be a read error. J is TRBJ1-1 and V is TRBV5-6, with D unclear. The CDR3 is made up of 16 amino acids. Germline CDR1 SGHDT, CDR2 YYEEEE. CDR3 sequence reads: CASSLGGSLMNTEALF. As DNA, the CDR3 is TGTGCCAGCAGCTTGGGCGGAAGCCTCATGAACACTGAAGCTCTCTTT.